This T cell receptor beta chain was retrieved from a study of T cell changes during pregnancy in multiple sclerosis. Sequencing was performed with immunoSEQ multiplex PCR; in TCRdb, only in-frame clones are kept and a portion is missing. This table holds about 79,000 clones, 93% found once. This CDR3 has 16 residues. After removal of 2 bases from V and 2 bases from J, the junction contained 5 bases not matched to a gene. Germline V lookup: CDR1 SGHNT, CDR2 YYREEE (reference sequence). The source of this sequence is a female donor in good health, enrolled as a control in a pregnancy study. The V call is TRBV5-4, the J call TRBJ2-7, with 12 positions matching TRBD2. The sequences come from peripheral blood, collected in the second trimester of pregnancy. The CDR3 reads CASSFRTSGAPYEQYF. The DNA of the CDR3 is TGTGCCAGCAGCTTTAGGACTAGCGGGGCCCCCTACGAGCAGTACTTC.